This T cell receptor (beta chain) originates from a study of CD8 T cells in ankylosing spondylitis. Between the trimmed V and J ends, which lost 3 bases and 6 bases, there was a span of 15 bases. CDR1 SGDLS and CDR2 YYNGEE come from the germline V gene. The CDR3 contains 14 residues. TCRdb re-called the 5' RACE reads with MiXCR, one entry per CDR3 protein. Of roughly 46,000 distinct CDR3 sequences in the sample, around 3.8% were seen once. The sample holds many counts of this clonotype. The sequenced material came from blood, either unsorted or a sorted T cell fraction (not recorded which). This clonotype originated in a female donor with ankylosing spondylitis or in good health (not recorded which). The rearrangement uses TRBV9 and TRBJ2-5; D is unresolved. The CDR3 bases are TGTGCCAGCAGCGATGACACGGTAGGGCAGACCCAGTACTTC. Translating gives CASSDDTVGQTQYF.